Below, 21 T cell receptor beta chains from the same sample are listed, as sequenced in a study of blood T cells in healthy people across ages. A second PCR, run for roughly 7 to 12 cycles, used a sample-barcoded 5' primer plus a J-beta primer mix. TCRdb reprocessed the 5' RACE reads via MiXCR and lists one record per CDR3 protein. The table shows 650,000 to 700,000 distinct CDR3 sequences, with roughly 32% occurring only once. Sequenced sample: blood. All receptors derive from a woman aged 80 or older in good health.

The gene calls are TRBV20-1 and TRBJ1-5, with D possibly TRBD1 on 5 matching bases. Germline V gene sequence: CDR1 DFQATT, CDR2 SNEGSKA (reference sequence). Trimming shortened V by 0 bases and J by 1 base, and 16 bases separated the two germline ends. The CDR3 consists of 17 residues. The CDR3, as DNA: TGCAGTGCTAGAGATATCCGGGCAGAGGGGAGCAATCAGCCCCAGCATTTT. This sequence encodes CSARDIRAEGSNQPQHF.

There are a few counts of this clonotype. A much larger clone differs from this one at a single base, so this may be a read error. J is TRBJ2-7 and V is TRBV4-3; TRBD2 is a possible D gene (5 bases). V was pared by 0 bases and J by 7 bases, with 19 bases between. Germline values: CDR1 LGHNA, CDR2 YSLEER. This CDR3 region has 16 residues. The DNA for the CDR3 is TGCGCCAGCAGCCAAGAGTGGGGAGTAGGATCGGAAGAGCAGTACTTC. It codes for CASSQEWGVGSEEQYF.

The chain carries TRBV20-1 and TRBJ2-7; a possible D gene is TRBD1 (5 bases). Trimming shortened V by 5 bases and J by 3 bases, and 20 bases separated the two germline ends. CDR3 length: 15 residues. Germline CDR1 DFQATT, CDR2 SNEGSKA (reference sequence). The CDR3 DNA reads as TGCAGTGCTGCCACGCGACAGACATTAAGCTACGAGCAGTACTTC. Protein sequence: CSAATRQTLSYEQYF.

This clonotype was seen many times. This rearrangement joins TRBV18 to TRBJ2-1; D is uncertain. The length of the CDR3 is 13 residues. Trimming took off 3 bases at V and 4 bases at J, with 7 bases between the two ends. Germline loops: CDR1 KGHSH, CDR2 LQKENI. CDR3 nucleotides: TGTGCCAGCTCACCGGTCAGATACAATGAGCAGTTCTTC. This sequence encodes CASSPVRYNEQFF. The full variable domain, completed using reference TRBV18 and TRBJ2-1, is NAGVMQNPRHLVRRRGQEARLRCSPMKGHSHVYWYRQLPEEGLKFMVYLQKENIIDESGMPKERFSAEFPKEGPSILRIQQVVRGDSAAYFCASSPVRYNEQFFGPGTRLTVL.

In this sample, this clonotype turned up many times. This chain connects TRBV7-2 to TRBJ1-5; 8 positions match TRBD1. CDR3 length equals 15 residues. V lost 3 bases, J lost 2 bases, and 3 bases stayed unmatched. Per germline, CDR1 SGHTA and CDR2 FQGNSA. The chain's CDR3 is CASSFGQGGNQPQHF. The CDR3 region has the DNA TGTGCCAGCAGCTTCGGACAGGGTGGCAATCAGCCCCAGCATTTT.

As for this clonotype: A read error is possible here, since a much larger clone lies one base away. The chain recombines TRBV29-1 with TRBJ1-1; D is uncertain. CDR1 is SQVTM, CDR2 ANQGSEA, per germline. The ends were cut back, 4 bases at V and 2 bases at J, with 11 bases in the middle. This CDR3 is built from 13 residues. This chain's CDR3 is CSVGCGLNTEAFF. The CDR3 DNA is TGCAGCGTTGGTTGCGGGTTAAACACTGAAGCTTTCTTT.

This clonotype was counted ten times or more. This chain uses TRBV5-1 with TRBJ1-2; a possible D gene is TRBD1 (5 bases). CDR1 is SGHRS, CDR2 YFSETQ, per germline. The CDR3 is 14 amino acids. V was cut by 5 bases and J by 4 bases, with 15 bases left in between. In DNA, the CDR3 is TGCGCCAGCAGTCGGGCCCGGGGGTCCTATGGCTACACCTTC. Amino acid sequence: CASSRARGSYGYTF. Filled out from reference TRBV5-1 and TRBJ1-2, the complete variable domain reads KAGVTQTPRYLIKTRGQQVTLSCSPISGHRSVSWYQQTPGQGLQFLFEYFSETQRNKGNFPGRFSGRQFSNSRSEMNVSTLELGDSALYLCASSRARGSYGYTFGSGTRLTVV.

Of note for this clonotype: With a much larger clone just one base away, this may be a read error. The rearrangement uses TRBV20-1 and TRBJ1-4, with D hard to call. CDR1 and CDR2 from the germline V gene are DFQATT and SNEGSKA (reference sequence). V was pared by 6 bases and J by 3 bases, with 11 bases between. The CDR3 has 13 residues. CDR3 in amino acids: CSALGAANEKLFF. The CDR3 coding sequence is TGCAGTGCCCTGGGTGCAGCTAATGAAAAACTGTTTTTT.

This clonotype was counted many times. The chain carries TRBV20-1 and TRBJ2-1, with 7 bases matching TRBD1. CDR1 is DFQATT, CDR2 SNEGSKA, per germline (reference sequence). V trimming: 4 bases; J trimming: 2 bases; junction bases outside the gene matches: 11. This CDR3 is 16 amino acids long. The CDR3 sequence is CSAKDLRQGAYNEQFF. CDR3 nucleotides: TGCAGTGCTAAAGATCTTCGCCAGGGGGCCTACAATGAGCAGTTCTTC.

This clonotype was seen only a few times. A much more abundant neighbour one base away suggests this may be a read error. The chain combines TRBV7-9 with TRBJ2-1, with a tentative D call TRBD2 (5 bases). Trimming cost V 4 bases and J 12 bases, with 19 bases left between them. The CDR3 loop spans 14 amino acids. The germline V gene has CDR1 SEHNR and CDR2 FQNEAQ (reference sequence). Here the CDR3 DNA reads TGTGCCAGCAGCTCCCCCCTACTAGTGGTTGGGCAGTTCTTC. The encoded protein is CASSSPLLVVGQFF.

A remark on this clonotype: Being one base from a much bigger clone, this may be a read error. This chain connects TRBV11-2 to TRBJ1-2; TRBD1 aligns across 9 bases. J lost 4 bases, V lost 1 base, and 10 bases had no gene match. CDR3 length: 17 amino acids. Germline lookup yields CDR1 SGHAT and CDR2 FQNNGV. The CDR3 DNA reads TGTGCCAGCAGCTTAGTAGACACCGGGACAGGGAGCTATGGCTACACCTTC. Residues: CASSLVDTGTGSYGYTF.

This clonotype has just one count. V is TRBV5-1 and J is TRBJ2-7; 9 bases are shared with TRBD2. Unmatched junction bases numbered 0, after V lost 0 bases and J lost 2 bases. The CDR3 is made up of 14 amino acids. Germline V gene lookup returns CDR1 SGHRS and CDR2 YFSETQ. The CDR3 spells CASSLASGTYEQYF. The CDR3 nucleotides read TGCGCCAGCAGCTTGGCTAGCGGGACCTACGAGCAGTACTTC.

In the case of this clonotype: This could be a read error, since a much larger clone is one nucleotide away. This chain joins TRBV20-1 and TRBJ2-7; possibly TRBD2 for D (5 bases). The germline V and J ends were trimmed by 2 bases and 5 bases, with 13 bases remaining between them. CDR3 length: 13 amino acids. Germline CDR1 is DFQATT and CDR2 is SNEGSKA (reference sequence). The CDR3 sequence: CSARPSSRDEQYF. The CDR3, as DNA: TGCAGTGCTAGACCTTCCTCGAGGGACGAGCAGTACTTC.

The sample holds a few counts of this clonotype. This clone may be a read error of a much larger clone one base away. The rearrangement links TRBV6-5 to TRBJ1-2; weak D call: TRBD1 (5 bases). Germline V lookup: CDR1 MNHEY, CDR2 SVGAGI. V lost 2 bases and J 7 bases, leaving 14 bases between the germline ends. The CDR3 consists of 14 residues. In DNA form, the CDR3 reads TGTGCCAGCAGTTACCAAGGGGTCAGAGGTGGCTACACCTTC. It codes for CASSYQGVRGGYTF.

The rearrangement joins TRBV6-1 to TRBJ2-1; 7 positions match TRBD2. The CDR3 covers 13 residues. V lost 6 bases, J lost 12 bases, and 11 bases stayed unmatched. Germline values: CDR1 MNHNS, CDR2 SASEGT. The CDR3 nucleotides are TGTGCCAGCAGGGGGGGGTACAACACCGGGCAGTTCTTC. It specifies CASRGGYNTGQFF.

At least ten counts were recorded for this clonotype. The genes are TRBV11-2 and TRBJ2-1; 9 positions agree with TRBD2. The V gene's germline CDR1 is SGHAT and CDR2 FQNNGV. This CDR3 contains 15 residues. V was pared by 4 bases and J by 4 bases, with 5 bases of the junction left unmatched. CDR3 coding DNA: TGTGCCAGCAGCTCAATAGCGGGGGTGTACAATGAGCAGTTCTTC. It specifies CASSSIAGVYNEQFF.

There are many counts of this clonotype. The V and J genes are TRBV12-3 or TRBV12-4 and TRBJ1-5, with a tentative D call TRBD1 (6 bases). The CDR3 is 19 residues long. V lost 2 bases, J lost 9 bases, and 29 bases lay in between. This CDR3 reads CASSLLSGSGISTGRPQHF. For the CDR3, the DNA is TGTGCCAGCAGTTTACTTAGTGGTAGTGGTATTTCGACAGGCAGGCCCCAGCATTTT.

Concerning this clonotype: A much more abundant neighbour one base away suggests this may be a read error. The chain joins TRBV6-2 or TRBV6-3 to TRBJ2-5; D call uncertain. The V gene lost 7 bases and the J gene lost 9 bases, with 15 bases spanning the gap. Germline assignment: CDR1 MNHEY and CDR2 SVGEGT. The CDR3 is 12 amino acids. The DNA of the CDR3 is TGTGCCAGCAACGACCCTTCCAAGGCCCAGTACTTC. Translated, it gives CASNDPSKAQYF.

The chain employs TRBV6-1 and TRBJ2-1; D unclear. Germline CDR1 reads MNHNS; CDR2 reads SASEGT. The CDR3 length is 13 residues. Trimming stripped 10 bases from V and 5 bases from J, with 15 bases between. CDR3 in amino acids: CATGVERHNEQFF. In DNA form, the CDR3 reads TGTGCCACAGGCGTAGAGCGCCACAATGAGCAGTTCTTC.

The chain recombines TRBV5-1 with TRBJ2-3; 9 positions agree with TRBD1. Germline V CDR1 and CDR2: SGHRS, YFSETQ. This CDR3 has 16 residues. V lost 4 bases and J lost 3; bases outside the gene matches: 9. The CDR3 reads CASSTNDRGGTDTQYF. In nucleotides, the CDR3 is TGCGCCAGCAGCACCAACGACAGGGGGGGGACAGATACGCAGTATTTT.

CDR3 sequence (DNA): TGCGCCAGCAGCCAAGGACAAACCGGGGAGCTGTTTTTT. It is translated as CASSQGQTGELFF. The chain carries TRBV4-3 and TRBJ2-2; D unresolved. CDR3 length: 13 amino acids. The ends were cut back, 1 base at V and 5 bases at J, with 5 bases in the middle. Germline CDR1 reads LGHNA; CDR2 reads YSLEER.